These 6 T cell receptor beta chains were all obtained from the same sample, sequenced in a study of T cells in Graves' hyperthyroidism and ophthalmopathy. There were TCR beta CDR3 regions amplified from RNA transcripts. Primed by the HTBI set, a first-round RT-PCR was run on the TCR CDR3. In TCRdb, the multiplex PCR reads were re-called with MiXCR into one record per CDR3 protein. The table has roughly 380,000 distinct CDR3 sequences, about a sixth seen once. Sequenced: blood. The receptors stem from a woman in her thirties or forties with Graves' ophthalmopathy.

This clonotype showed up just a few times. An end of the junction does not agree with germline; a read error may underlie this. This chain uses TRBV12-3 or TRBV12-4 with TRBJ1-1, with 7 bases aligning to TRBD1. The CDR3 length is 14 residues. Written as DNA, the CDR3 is TGTGCCAGCAGTTCTCATGAGGGGGCCACTGAAGCTTACTTT. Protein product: CASSSHEGATEAYF.

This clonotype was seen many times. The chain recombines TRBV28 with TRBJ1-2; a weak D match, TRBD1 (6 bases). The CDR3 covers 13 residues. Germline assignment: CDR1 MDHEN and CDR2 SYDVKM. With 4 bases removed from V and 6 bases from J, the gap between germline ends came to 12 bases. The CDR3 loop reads CASSSGQINGYTF. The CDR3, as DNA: TGTGCCAGCAGTTCCGGACAGATAAATGGCTACACCTTC.

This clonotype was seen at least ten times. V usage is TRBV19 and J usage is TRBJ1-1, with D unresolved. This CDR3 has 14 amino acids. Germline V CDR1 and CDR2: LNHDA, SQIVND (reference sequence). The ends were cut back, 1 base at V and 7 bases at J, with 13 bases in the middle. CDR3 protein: CASSIVGFFGEAFF. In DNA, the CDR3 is TGTGCCAGTAGTATAGTGGGCTTTTTCGGTGAAGCTTTCTTT.

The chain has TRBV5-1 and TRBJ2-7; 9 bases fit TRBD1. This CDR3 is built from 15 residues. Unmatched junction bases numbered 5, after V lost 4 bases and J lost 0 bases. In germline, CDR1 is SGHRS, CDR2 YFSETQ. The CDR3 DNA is TGCGCCAGCAGCCCCGGGACAGGGTACTCCTACGAGCAGTACTTC. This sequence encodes CASSPGTGYSYEQYF.

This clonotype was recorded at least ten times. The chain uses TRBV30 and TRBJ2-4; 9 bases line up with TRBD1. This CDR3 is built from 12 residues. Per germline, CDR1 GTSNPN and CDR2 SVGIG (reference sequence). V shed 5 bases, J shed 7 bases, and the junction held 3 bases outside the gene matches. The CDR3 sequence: CAWGTGLNIQYF. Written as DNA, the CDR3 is TGTGCCTGGGGGACAGGGCTTAACATTCAGTACTTC.

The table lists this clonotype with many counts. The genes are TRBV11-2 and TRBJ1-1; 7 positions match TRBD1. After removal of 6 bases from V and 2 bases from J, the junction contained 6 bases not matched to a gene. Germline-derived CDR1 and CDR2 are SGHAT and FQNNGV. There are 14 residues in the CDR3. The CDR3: CASSTDRVNTEAFF. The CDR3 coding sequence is TGTGCCAGCAGTACCGACAGGGTCAACACTGAAGCTTTCTTT.